These 22 T cell receptor beta chains originate from one sample sequenced in a study of blood T cell repertoires in COVID-19. The protocol was immunoSEQ multiplex PCR, while the TCRdb copy is restricted to in-frame clones and leaves out a portion. The sample shows over 110,000 clones, about 76% of them seen only once. What was sequenced was peripheral blood. These receptors were obtained from a man at least 80 years old with acute or convalescent COVID-19.

DNA of the CDR3: TGTGCCAGCAGCAGGGGGAGAAACAATCAGCCCCAGCATTTT. Translating it yields CASSRGRNNQPQHF. The V call is TRBV2, the J call TRBJ1-5, with 7 bases fitting TRBD1. Germline V gene data show CDR1 as SNHLY and CDR2 as FYNNEI. The CDR3 consists of 14 residues. The V gene end was trimmed by 6 bases and the J gene end by 3 bases; junction bases not matched to a gene: 5.

In this sample, this clone turned up a few times. The chain is built from TRBV3-1 (or the pseudogene TRBV3-2) and TRBJ2-1; D is unclear. Trimming left V 4 bases short and J 0 bases short, with 10 bases between. The CDR3 covers 15 residues. Per the germline V gene, CDR1 is LGHDT and CDR2 is YNNKEL (reference sequence). The CDR3 spells CASSPSPRSYNEQFF. Written as DNA, the CDR3 is TGTGCCAGCAGCCCTTCCCCCCGCTCCTACAATGAGCAGTTCTTC.

The J gene is TRBJ2-7, the V gene TRBV6-4; a possible D gene is TRBD1 (5 bases). Germline-derived CDR1 and CDR2 are MRHNA and SNTAGT. The ends were cut back, 4 bases at V and 2 bases at J, with 9 bases in the middle. The CDR3 covers 13 residues. Written as DNA, the CDR3 is TGTGCCAGCAGTGTAGGGGCCGCCTACGAGCAGTACTTC. Its translation is CASSVGAAYEQYF.

V usage is TRBV28 and J usage is TRBJ1-6; D perhaps matches TRBD1 (5 bases). This CDR3 region has 14 residues. The V end was cut by 6 bases, the J end by 10 bases, with 16 bases between. Germline V gene sequence: CDR1 MDHEN, CDR2 SYDVKM. The CDR3 DNA follows: TGTGCCAGCAGCATCGGGACTGCGGGATCACCCCTCCACTTT. The encoded protein is CASSIGTAGSPLHF.

The chain combines TRBV7-2 with TRBJ2-3; 7 bases match TRBD2. The CDR3 has 15 amino acids. V dropped 5 bases and J dropped 3; count of bases not matched to a gene: 8. Germline V gene data show CDR1 as SGHTA and CDR2 as FQGNSA. The CDR3 here is CASSPQTGGTDTQYF. CDR3 DNA: TGTGCCAGCAGCCCTCAAACGGGGGGTACAGATACGCAGTATTTT.

This chain joins TRBV3-1 (or the pseudogene TRBV3-2) and TRBJ2-5; 11 nucleotides match TRBD2. The CDR3 loop spans 15 amino acids. V dropped 3 bases and J dropped 4; count of bases not matched to a gene: 4. Germline V lookup: CDR1 LGHDT, CDR2 YNNKEL (reference sequence). CDR3 in DNA: TGTGCCAGCAGCCATTTAGCGGGGGGGCCAGAGACCCAGTACTTC. Its protein product is CASSHLAGGPETQYF.

The gene calls are TRBV2 and TRBJ2-7, with a tentative D call TRBD1 (5 bases). Trimming shortened V by 2 bases and J by 5 bases, and 16 bases separated the two germline ends. This CDR3 is 15 amino acids long. Germline V gives CDR1 SNHLY, CDR2 FYNNEI. DNA for the CDR3: TGTGCCAGCAGTGAATCTAGGGCAGGGTCCCACGAGCAGTACTTC. This codes for CASSESRAGSHEQYF. Filled out from reference TRBV2 and TRBJ2-7, the complete variable domain reads EPEVTQTPSHQVTQMGQEVILRCVPISNHLYFYWYRQILGQKVEFLVSFYNNEISEKSEIFDDQFSVERPDGSNFTLKIRSTKLEDSAMYFCASSESRAGSHEQYFGPGTRLTVT.

The chain combines TRBV6-2 or TRBV6-3 with TRBJ2-5, with D possibly TRBD2 on 6 matching bases. This CDR3 spans 16 amino acids. Germline CDR1 and CDR2: MNHEY and SVGEGT. V was clipped by 2 bases and J by 0 bases, with 13 bases between them. The CDR3 loop reads CASSYRETWYQETQYF. In nucleotides, the CDR3 is TGTGCCAGCAGTTACCGGGAGACATGGTACCAAGAGACCCAGTACTTC.

This rearrangement joins TRBV7-2 to TRBJ1-1; 9 bases agree with TRBD1. This CDR3 spans 13 amino acids. Trimming cost V 6 bases and J 4 bases; bases outside gene matches: 3. Germline V gives CDR1 SGHTA, CDR2 FQGNSA. DNA for the CDR3: TGTGCCAGCAGTCAGGACAGGGGCACTGAAGCTTTCTTT. This gives the protein CASSQDRGTEAFF.

This chain joins TRBV7-2 and TRBJ2-5; 12 nucleotides agree with TRBD2. Trimming took 5 bases from V and 5 from J; bases not matched to a gene: 6. The CDR3 runs to 15 residues. Germline loops: CDR1 SGHTA, CDR2 FQGNSA. The CDR3 DNA reads TGTGCCAGCAGCCAAAGGACTAGCGGGGCGGAGACCCAGTACTTC. It codes for CASSQRTSGAETQYF.

This clone was found once. The chain uses TRBV4-3 and TRBJ2-1; TRBD2 aligns across 10 bases. Trimming cost V 0 bases and J 4 bases; bases outside gene matches: 6. CDR3 size: 17 residues. The V gene's germline CDR1 is LGHNA and CDR2 YSLEER. The CDR3 loop reads CASSQDYSSGGYNEQFF. The CDR3 region has the DNA TGCGCCAGCAGCCAAGATTATTCTAGCGGGGGATACAATGAGCAGTTCTTC.

V and J are TRBV6-5 and TRBJ1-4; TRBD1 matches at 7 bases. Germline V gene data show CDR1 as MNHEY and CDR2 as SVGAGI. The CDR3 consists of 15 residues. V dropped 4 bases and J dropped 8; count of bases not matched to a gene: 10. This CDR3 reads CASSSRTGRREKLFF. The DNA for the CDR3 is TGTGCCAGCAGTTCACGGACAGGCCGAAGGGAAAAACTGTTTTTT.

The genes are TRBV2 and TRBJ1-1; 7 bases fit TRBD1. Losses at the gene ends were 6 bases for V and 0 bases for J; bases not matched to a gene: 4. CDR3 size: 14 residues. The germline gives CDR1 SNHLY, CDR2 FYNNEI. This CDR3 reads CASSPGQLNTEAFF. In DNA, the CDR3 is TGTGCCAGCAGCCCGGGACAGCTGAACACTGAAGCTTTCTTT. The entire variable domain, with the rest obtained from reference TRBV2 and TRBJ1-1, is as follows: EPEVTQTPSHQVTQMGQEVILRCVPISNHLYFYWYRQILGQKVEFLVSFYNNEISEKSEIFDDQFSVERPDGSNFTLKIRSTKLEDSAMYFCASSPGQLNTEAFFGQGTRLTVV.

This clone appeared a few times. The rearrangement links TRBV18 to TRBJ2-7; 9 nucleotides match TRBD2. Per germline, CDR1 KGHSH and CDR2 LQKENI. V shed 4 bases, J shed 6 bases, and the junction held 7 bases outside the gene matches. The CDR3 runs 14 residues. CDR3 DNA sequence: TGTGCCAGCTCACAAGGGACTAGCAGTCCCGAGCAGTACTTC. This sequence encodes CASSQGTSSPEQYF.

The chain uses TRBV18 and TRBJ1-5; 9 bases fit TRBD1. Losses at the gene ends were 3 bases for V and 6 bases for J; bases not matched to a gene: 9. Germline values: CDR1 KGHSH, CDR2 LQKENI. The CDR3 loop spans 16 amino acids. This chain's CDR3 is CASSPPGTGTGQPQHF. DNA for the CDR3: TGTGCCAGCTCACCTCCCGGGACAGGGACGGGTCAGCCCCAGCATTTT.

This clone was seen a few times. This chain links TRBV24-1 with TRBJ2-2; 8 bases align to TRBD1. The CDR3 is made up of 17 amino acids. The V segment lost 3 bases and the J segment 5 bases; nucleotides outside the gene matches: 10. Germline values: CDR1 KGHDR, CDR2 SFDVKD. CDR3 nucleotide sequence: TGTGCCACCAGTGATCCGCGGACAGGGAATATAACCGGGGAGCTGTTTTTT. Its translation is CATSDPRTGNITGELFF.

The genes are TRBV10-3 and TRBJ1-2, with a possible D match to TRBD1 (5 bases). The CDR3 runs 13 residues. Germline V CDR1 and CDR2: ENHRY, SYGVKD. Trimming shortened V by 2 bases and J by 8 bases, and 12 bases separated the two germline ends. The CDR3 DNA reads TGTGCCATCAGTGAGAGAGCAGCAGGGGGCTACACCTTC. This gives the protein CAISERAAGGYTF.

This clone was seen a handful of times. The chain couples TRBV27 to TRBJ2-7; TRBD2 aligns across 8 bases. CDR3 size: 14 residues. Germline V gene data show CDR1 as MNHEY and CDR2 as SMNVEV (reference sequence). V lost 6 bases, J lost 5 bases, and 9 bases stayed unmatched. This CDR3 reads CASSYRGGIDEQYF. The CDR3 DNA follows: TGTGCCAGCAGCTATCGCGGGGGGATCGACGAGCAGTACTTC.

In nucleotides, the CDR3 is TGTGCCAGCAGCGTGGACGGACAGGGTAATTCACCCCTCCACTTT. Encoded protein: CASSVDGQGNSPLHF. This chain connects TRBV9 to TRBJ1-6; 8 bases are a match to TRBD1. The V segment lost 2 bases and the J segment 6 bases; nucleotides outside the gene matches: 4. CDR1 is SGDLS, CDR2 YYNGEE, per germline. The CDR3 is made up of 15 amino acids.

This clone appeared a few times. The rearrangement joins TRBV4-2 to TRBJ2-7; perhaps TRBD2 as D (6 bases). Between the trimmed V and J ends, which lost 5 bases and 0 bases, there was a span of 11 bases. The CDR3 runs 14 residues. Germline V lookup: CDR1 LGHNA, CDR2 YNFKEQ. CDR3: CASSSGGYSYEQYF. For the CDR3, the DNA is TGTGCCAGCAGCTCCGGGGGTTACTCCTACGAGCAGTACTTC.

The chain uses TRBV28 and TRBJ1-6, with D possibly matching TRBD1 (5 bases). Germline V gene data show CDR1 as MDHEN and CDR2 as SYDVKM. The length of the CDR3 is 14 residues. Trimming removed 3 bases from V and 8 bases from J, with 11 bases in between. The CDR3 region is CASSLAGFYSPLHF. CDR3 sequence (DNA): TGTGCCAGCAGTTTGGCAGGGTTCTATTCACCCCTCCACTTT.

This chain links TRBV5-6 with TRBJ1-1, with 8 bases lining up with TRBD1. V was clipped by 2 bases and J by 7 bases; unmatched bases: 19. Germline V gene sequence: CDR1 SGHDT, CDR2 YYEEEE. The CDR3 extends over 18 amino acids. Here the CDR3 reads CASSFRRSGGSRLGEAFF. CDR3 nucleotide sequence: TGTGCCAGCAGCTTTAGGAGGTCAGGGGGCTCCCGGCTGGGTGAAGCTTTCTTT.